A single sample gave rise to the 30 T cell receptor beta chains below, sequenced in a study of spatial heterogeneity in lung cancer. TCRdb re-analysed the 5' RACE reads in MiXCR, keeping a single row per CDR3 protein. Of about 13,000 distinct CDR3 sequences listed, 5.1% were seen once; the top ten hold approximately 25%. The study, taken as a whole, reports: Mutation tallies in tumors tracked expanded intratumoral alpha and beta TCR counts.

The time point: sample taken at primary tumor resection. No antigen is known for these receptors. This specimen was lung tumor tissue, taken at surgery. These receptors all stem from a male donor with early-stage non-small cell lung cancer.

This clonotype was observed many times. The chain is built from TRBV7-2 and TRBJ2-5, with 9 bases that match TRBD2. CDR3 length: 17 residues. J gave up 2 bases and V 5 bases, and 12 bases lay outside the gene matches. The germline V gene encodes CDR1 SGHTA and CDR2 FQGNSA. The CDR3 region has the DNA TGTGCCAGCAGCCCAGCCGGCATGCTAGCGGGGCAAGAGACCCAGTACTTC. Protein product: CASSPAGMLAGQETQYF.

This clonotype was recorded many times. The chain links TRBV6-2 or TRBV6-3 to TRBJ1-5, with TRBD1 identical over 12 bases. The germline V gene has CDR1 MNHEY and CDR2 SVGEGT. J lost 7 bases, V lost 5 bases, and 9 bases had no gene match. The CDR3 loop spans 16 amino acids. This chain's CDR3 is CASSQSGQGAKQPQHF. The CDR3 nucleotides are TGTGCCAGCAGTCAATCGGGACAGGGGGCGAAACAGCCCCAGCATTTT.

The sample holds a few counts of this clonotype. The chain carries TRBV7-2 and TRBJ2-4; D perhaps matches TRBD2 (5 bases). CDR1 and CDR2 (germline): SGHTA, FQGNSA. This CDR3 contains 15 residues. V dropped 1 base and J dropped 7 bases, with 14 bases sitting between them. The chain's CDR3 is CASSLVTGGGNIQYF. The CDR3 DNA reads as TGTGCCAGCAGCTTAGTCACTGGTGGAGGTAACATTCAGTACTTC. The whole variable domain, remainder taken from reference TRBV7-2 and TRBJ2-4, is GAGVSQSPSNKVTEKGKDVELRCDPISGHTALYWYRQSLGQGLEFLIYFQGNSAPDKSGLPSDRFSAERTGGSVSTLTIQRTQQEDSAVYLCASSLVTGGGNIQYFGAGTRLSVL.

This clonotype was seen a handful of times. The rearrangement links TRBV20-1 to TRBJ1-5; D gene ambiguous. The CDR3 extends over 13 amino acids. V was clipped by 2 bases and J by 3 bases, with 8 bases between them. Looked up from germline, CDR1 is DFQATT and CDR2 is SNEGSKA (reference sequence). The CDR3 sequence: CSARSVLNQPQHF. The CDR3 DNA reads TGCAGTGCTAGAAGTGTTCTCAATCAGCCCCAGCATTTT.

This clonotype was found a few times. The chain combines TRBV6-5 with TRBJ1-1; perhaps TRBD1 as D (6 bases). Trimming took 5 bases from V and 10 from J, leaving 17 bases between them. This CDR3 has 13 amino acids. Looked up from germline, CDR1 is MNHEY and CDR2 is SVGAGI. CDR3 sequence reads: CASSTGPSWGAFF. The CDR3 nucleotides read TGTGCCAGCAGTACAGGGCCCTCATGGGGAGCTTTCTTT.

The sample holds many counts of this clonotype. The genes are TRBV5-4 and TRBJ2-2; TRBD1 aligns across 11 bases. Germline CDR1 SGHNT, CDR2 YYREEE (reference sequence). J gave up 5 bases and V 4 bases, and 4 bases lay outside the gene matches. The CDR3 is 15 amino acids. The CDR3 loop reads CASSLGTGGTGELFF. CDR3 DNA: TGTGCCAGCAGCCTCGGGACAGGGGGTACCGGGGAGCTGTTTTTT.

In this sample, this clonotype turned up a few times. The chain links TRBV6-6 to TRBJ1-2; D remains unclear. Germline values: CDR1 MNHNY, CDR2 SVGAGI (reference sequence). Trimming removed 10 bases at V and 8 bases at J, with 11 bases between. CDR3 length: 10 amino acids. The CDR3 region has the DNA TGTGCCACCTTTTTAGGGGGCTACACCTTC. Amino acid sequence: CATFLGGYTF.

This clonotype has ten or more counts. V and J are TRBV20-1 and TRBJ2-2, with 12 bases lining up with TRBD1. Germline V gene lookup returns CDR1 DFQATT and CDR2 SNEGSKA (reference sequence). The length of the CDR3 is 14 residues. Unmatched junction bases numbered 8, after V lost 6 bases and J lost 9 bases. CDR3 loop: CSAASGTGGRELFF. The CDR3, as DNA: TGCAGTGCCGCATCCGGGACAGGGGGCCGGGAGCTGTTTTTT.

This clonotype has ten or more counts. The rearrangement joins TRBV29-1 to TRBJ2-1; TRBD1 matches at 8 bases. Germline lookup yields CDR1 SQVTM and CDR2 ANQGSEA. This CDR3 region has 12 residues. The V segment lost 3 bases and the J segment 8 bases; nucleotides outside the gene matches: 3. The chain's CDR3 is CSVERTGHEQFF. The DNA of the CDR3 is TGCAGCGTTGAGCGGACAGGGCATGAGCAGTTCTTC.

This clonotype was seen repeatedly, ten times or more. The chain links TRBV6-2 or TRBV6-3 to TRBJ2-5; D ambiguous. Trimming pared 2 bases from V and 9 bases from J, leaving 7 bases between. The CDR3 is 11 residues long. Germline V gene data show CDR1 as MNHEY and CDR2 as SVGEGT. CDR3 bases: TGTGCCAGCAGTTACGGAATAGCCCAGTACTTC. Its translation is CASSYGIAQYF.

This clonotype was counted at least ten times. The chain links TRBV12-3 or TRBV12-4 to TRBJ2-3, with 8 positions matching TRBD1. The CDR3 sequence is 14 residues long. V was clipped by 4 bases and J by 5 bases; unmatched bases: 5. This chain's CDR3 is CASSSRGQGDTQYF. CDR3 sequence (DNA): TGTGCCAGCAGTTCCAGGGGGCAGGGAGATACGCAGTATTTT.

This clonotype was observed at least ten times. This sequence joins TRBV20-1 and TRBJ2-5, with D possibly being TRBD1 (5 bases). The CDR3 totals 14 residues. In germline, CDR1 is DFQATT, CDR2 SNEGSKA (reference sequence). The V end lost 1 base, the J end lost 7 bases, and 16 bases lay between the germline ends. CDR3: CSARGGRTQGTQYF. Written as DNA, the CDR3 is TGCAGTGCTAGAGGTGGCAGAACCCAGGGGACCCAGTACTTC.

This clonotype was recorded many times. This chain connects TRBV20-1 to TRBJ2-7, with D perhaps TRBD2 (6 bases). This CDR3 comprises 11 residues. With 4 bases removed from V and 4 bases from J, the gap between germline ends came to 8 bases. CDR1 and CDR2 from the germline V gene are DFQATT and SNEGSKA (reference sequence). Here the CDR3 DNA reads TGCAGTGCTATGGGACTTTACGAGCAGTACTTC. Its protein product is CSAMGLYEQYF.

This clonotype has at least ten counts. Here the CDR3 DNA reads TGCAGTGCTAGACCCCAGGGGTGGCAGCCCCAGCATTTT. This sequence encodes CSARPQGWQPQHF. V gene TRBV20-1 combines with J gene TRBJ1-5; possibly TRBD1 for D (6 bases). This CDR3 contains 13 residues. Trimming left V 2 bases short and J 7 bases short, with 12 bases between. CDR1 is DFQATT and CDR2 is SNEGSKA in the germline V gene (reference sequence).

This clonotype qualifies as medium-sized. The chain has TRBV6-6 and TRBJ1-5; maybe TRBD1 (5 bases). Trimming removed 4 bases at V and 7 bases at J, with 11 bases between. The CDR3 is 13 amino acids. The germline CDR1 and CDR2 sequences are MNHNY and SVGAGI (reference sequence). The CDR3: CASSWGVSQPQHF. CDR3 DNA sequence: TGTGCCAGCAGTTGGGGGGTAAGCCAGCCCCAGCATTTT.

This clonotype was counted many times. V gene TRBV2 combines with J gene TRBJ2-3; D is unresolved. V was shortened by 5 bases and J by 4 bases, with 10 bases between the two germline ends. Germline values: CDR1 SNHLY, CDR2 FYNNEI. The CDR3 totals 13 residues. Written as DNA, the CDR3 is TGTGCCAGCAGTTCCGGGCTTTCAGATACGCAGTATTTT. Amino acids: CASSSGLSDTQYF.

This clonotype turned up a few times. The chain combines TRBV4-2 with TRBJ2-3, with TRBD2 identical over 10 bases. V was clipped by 0 bases and J by 4 bases; unmatched bases: 7. CDR1 and CDR2 from the germline V gene are LGHNA and YNFKEQ. The length of the CDR3 is 17 residues. DNA of the CDR3: TGTGCCAGCAGCCAAGATCCGATAGCGGGGGGTCCAGATACGCAGTATTTT. Translating it yields CASSQDPIAGGPDTQYF.

This clonotype was recorded many times. This chain links TRBV6-6 with TRBJ2-7; D remains unclear. The CDR3 runs 14 residues. V gave up 6 bases and J gave up 1 base, with 13 bases separating them. CDR1 and CDR2 from the germline V gene are MNHNY and SVGAGI (reference sequence). The CDR3 is CASRTPGRSYEQYF. The CDR3 region has the DNA TGTGCCAGCAGGACCCCGGGCCGGTCCTACGAGCAGTACTTC.

There are many counts of this clonotype. This rearrangement joins TRBV7-8 to TRBJ2-7; D is unclear. Germline V lookup: CDR1 SGHVS, CDR2 FQNEAQ. The CDR3 runs 15 residues. V gave up 4 bases and J gave up 2 bases, with 15 bases separating them. The CDR3 DNA follows: TGTGCCAGCAGCTCAAGAGGCATGGCAACCTACGAGCAGTACTTC. Encoded protein: CASSSRGMATYEQYF.

This clonotype was recorded many times. V usage is TRBV9 and J usage is TRBJ2-1; 11 bases match TRBD2. The CDR3 covers 17 residues. Trimming at V came to 1 base and at J to 8 bases, leaving 11 bases not matched to a gene. Germline V CDR1 and CDR2: SGDLS, YYNGEE. This chain's CDR3 is CASSVYPLAGGGDEQFF. In DNA, the CDR3 is TGTGCCAGCAGCGTATACCCCCTAGCGGGGGGAGGCGATGAGCAGTTCTTC.

This chain connects TRBV11-2 to TRBJ2-7, with 8 positions matching TRBD1. The length of the CDR3 is 13 residues. Germline V gene data show CDR1 as SGHAT and CDR2 as FQNNGV. V lost 3 bases, J lost 2 bases, and 0 bases stayed unmatched. The CDR3: CASSFRGPYEQYF. CDR3 nucleotides: TGTGCCAGCAGCTTCAGGGGGCCCTACGAGCAGTACTTC.

V is TRBV6-5 and J is TRBJ1-6, with a tentative D call TRBD1 (5 bases). The CDR3 is 15 amino acids. Germline V lookup: CDR1 MNHEY, CDR2 SVGAGI. Trimming removed 4 bases from V and 0 bases from J, with 7 bases in between. The CDR3 DNA is TGTGCCAGCAGTTCGGGGCCCTCCTATAATTCACCCCTCCACTTT. This codes for CASSSGPSYNSPLHF.

There are many counts of this clonotype. V gene TRBV28 combines with J gene TRBJ1-1; the match to TRBD1 covers 8 bases. The CDR3 spans 16 residues. Germline CDR1 MDHEN, CDR2 SYDVKM. J gave up 0 bases and V 1 base, and 4 bases lay outside the gene matches. The chain's CDR3 is CASSLYQGAMNTEAFF. CDR3 bases: TGTGCCAGCAGTTTATACCAGGGGGCGATGAACACTGAAGCTTTCTTT.

This clonotype was detected many times. V and J are TRBV7-9 and TRBJ2-1; D might be TRBD2 (6 bases). The V gene lost 8 bases and the J gene lost 8 bases, with 13 bases spanning the gap. Looked up from germline, CDR1 is SEHNR and CDR2 is FQNEAQ (reference sequence). The length of the CDR3 is 12 residues. CDR3 bases: TGTGCCAGCGACGGCTGGGGGGATGAGCAGTTCTTC. Protein: CASDGWGDEQFF.

Sample share makes this clonotype medium-sized. The rearrangement joins TRBV11-2 to TRBJ1-2; TRBD1 agrees at 7 bases. CDR3 length equals 15 residues. The V segment lost 5 bases and the J segment 4 bases; nucleotides outside the gene matches: 10. Germline assignment: CDR1 SGHAT and CDR2 FQNNGV. DNA for the CDR3: TGTGCCAGCAGCAATCCCCGCCAGGGGGGCTATGGCTACACCTTC. Translated, it gives CASSNPRQGGYGYTF.

This clonotype was seen repeatedly, ten times or more. The rearrangement links TRBV7-6 to TRBJ2-1; the match to TRBD1 covers 7 bases. The CDR3 runs to 16 residues. V shed 3 bases and J 5 bases; nucleotides not matched to a gene: 10. Germline CDR1 is SGHVS and CDR2 is FNYEAQ. The CDR3 region is CASSFVIGTVHNEQFF. DNA for the CDR3: TGTGCCAGCAGCTTTGTAATCGGGACAGTTCACAATGAGCAGTTCTTC.

The J gene is TRBJ1-1, the V gene TRBV25-1; D ambiguous. Germline CDR1 MGHDK, CDR2 SYGVNS. This CDR3 is built from 11 residues. Between the trimmed V and J ends, which lost 3 bases and 10 bases, there was a span of 9 bases. The CDR3 DNA follows: TGTGCCAGCAGTGAGGGGTTAGTAGCTTTCTTT. The encoded protein is CASSEGLVAFF.

This clonotype was seen at least ten times. The chain couples TRBV28 to TRBJ1-4; 7 nucleotides match TRBD1. This CDR3 has 15 residues. Germline V lookup: CDR1 MDHEN, CDR2 SYDVKM. Trimming removed 6 bases from V and 4 bases from J; junction bases left unmatched: 8. This CDR3 reads CASSILGGDNEKLFF. In DNA form, the CDR3 reads TGTGCCAGCAGCATCCTAGGGGGCGATAATGAAAAACTGTTTTTT. Drawing the rest from reference TRBV28 and TRBJ1-4, the complete variable domain is DVKVTQSSRYLVKRTGEKVFLECVQDMDHENMFWYRQDPGLGLRLIYFSYDVKMKEKGDIPEGYSVSREKKERFSLILESASTNQTSMYLCASSILGGDNEKLFFGSGTQLSVL.

In its sample, this clonotype was seen many times. The genes are TRBV15 and TRBJ2-5, with D maybe TRBD2 (6 bases). This CDR3 has 17 residues. Germline V gives CDR1 LNHNV, CDR2 YYDKDF (reference sequence). V lost 4 bases to trimming and J lost 1 base, with 19 bases between them. The CDR3 is CATSIPPDYKGQETQYF. The CDR3, as DNA: TGTGCCACCAGCATCCCTCCGGACTACAAGGGCCAAGAGACCCAGTACTTC.

CDR3 protein: CASSLKTGVLETQYF. The CDR3 DNA reads as TGTGCCAGCAGCCTAAAGACAGGGGTTTTAGAGACCCAGTACTTC. The V call is TRBV5-5, the J call TRBJ2-5; 8 bases fit TRBD1. Germline lookup yields CDR1 SGHKS and CDR2 YYEKEE (reference sequence). V lost 4 bases to trimming and J lost 4 bases; unmatched junction nucleotides: 9. The CDR3 is 15 residues long.